This TCR beta chain was obtained from a study of cytomegalovirus exposure and HLA in healthy donors. The primer mix had 60 Vbeta and 13 Jbeta primers. Sequencing used immunoSEQ multiplex PCR; TCRdb keeps in-frame clones, though not all of them. The repertoire includes some 130,000 clones, 70% to 80% of them detected once, and around 2.2% sits in the top ten. The receptor was derived from a young man in good health and CMV-seronegative. The sequencing sample was made of PBMCs.

CDR3 in amino acids: CASSLGRQETQYF. The DNA for the CDR3 is TGTGCCAGCAGCTTAGGCAGACAAGAGACCCAGTACTTC. J is TRBJ2-5 and V is TRBV7-6; D ambiguous. Trimming shortened V by 1 base and J by 2 bases, and 5 bases separated the two germline ends. Germline-derived CDR1 and CDR2 are SGHVS and FNYEAQ. The CDR3 length is 13 residues.